The rows below give T cell receptor beta chains drawn from one sample of a study of cytomegalovirus exposure and HLA in healthy donors. The table came from immunoSEQ multiplex PCR; TCRdb's copy has only in-frame clones and leaves some out. The sample lists roughly 100,000 clones, 65% seen once, with about 22% in the top ten. Sequenced material: PBMCs. These receptors originate from a woman aged 45-65 years in good health and CMV-seropositive. Each CDR3 is given with its conserved first and last residue. Fields, in order: D gene, clone size, V gene, J gene, CDR3 DNA, CDR3 protein. A D gene is named only where the DNA matches it firmly. Expanded clones get a size class; other rows say once, few or many, or leave the size out.

d_gene: -
abundance: -
v_gene: TRBV7-2
j_gene: TRBJ1-2
CDR3nt: TGTGCCAGCAGCTACCTTCTGGGGGGGGATGGCTACACCTTC
CDR3aa: CASSYLLGGDGYTF

d_gene: TRBD2
abundance: -
v_gene: TRBV2
j_gene: TRBJ2-1
CDR3nt: TGTGCCGGGTTAGCGGGGGTCCACAATGAGCAGTTCTTC
CDR3aa: CAGLAGVHNEQFF

d_gene: -
abundance: once
v_gene: TRBV7-6
j_gene: TRBJ1-1
CDR3nt: TGTGCCAGCAGCACCGGACTTGAAGCTTTCTTT
CDR3aa: CASSTGLEAFF

d_gene: TRBD1
abundance: -
v_gene: TRBV7-9
j_gene: TRBJ1-1
CDR3nt: TGTGCCAGCAGCTGGGGACAGGGGAGAACTGAAGCTTTCTTT
CDR3aa: CASSWGQGRTEAFF

d_gene: -
abundance: few
v_gene: TRBV10-3
j_gene: TRBJ2-7
CDR3nt: TGTGCCACCCTAAACCAGGGGGGTTACGAGCAGTACTTC
CDR3aa: CATLNQGGYEQYF

d_gene: -
abundance: few
v_gene: TRBV7-8
j_gene: TRBJ1-1
CDR3nt: TGTGCCAGCGGTCAGGGCCTAAACACTGAAGCTTTCTTT
CDR3aa: CASGQGLNTEAFF

d_gene: -
abundance: once
v_gene: TRBV28
j_gene: TRBJ1-3
CDR3nt: TGTGCCAGCAGTTCACTTGGACAAGTAACCATATATTTT
CDR3aa: CASSSLGQVTIYF

d_gene: -
abundance: medium-sized
v_gene: TRBV19
j_gene: TRBJ2-5
CDR3nt: TGTGCCAGTAGTATAGCCGGAGAGACCCAGTACTTC
CDR3aa: CASSIAGETQYF

d_gene: -
abundance: -
v_gene: TRBV27
j_gene: TRBJ1-1
CDR3nt: TGTGCCAGCAGCCCAGGGTATGGGGCTTTCTTT
CDR3aa: CASSPGYGAFF

d_gene: -
abundance: -
v_gene: TRBV27
j_gene: TRBJ1-1
CDR3nt: TGTGCCAGCAGTTTAGAAGCGGGGGGGACTGAAGCTTTCTTT
CDR3aa: CASSLEAGGTEAFF

d_gene: -
abundance: few
v_gene: TRBV6-1
j_gene: TRBJ1-5
CDR3nt: TGTGCCAGCAGTGTCCAGCGGAATCAGCCCCAGCATTTT
CDR3aa: CASSVQRNQPQHF

d_gene: -
abundance: -
v_gene: TRBV27
j_gene: TRBJ1-1
CDR3nt: TGTGCCAGCAGTTCCCCGACAGTCTCCCTTAGAGCTTTCTTT
CDR3aa: CASSSPTVSLRAFF

d_gene: -
abundance: -
v_gene: TRBV18
j_gene: TRBJ1-1
CDR3nt: TGTGCCAGCTCACCAGACAGTCAAGTTGAAGCTTTCTTT
CDR3aa: CASSPDSQVEAFF

d_gene: TRBD1
abundance: -
v_gene: TRBV5-6
j_gene: TRBJ2-5
CDR3nt: TGTGCCAGCAGCCGCGGACAGGGGGAGACCCAGTACTTC
CDR3aa: CASSRGQGETQYF

d_gene: TRBD2
abundance: few
v_gene: TRBV4-1
j_gene: TRBJ2-3
CDR3nt: TGCGCCAGCAGCCCGCAAAAATTCCTAGCGGGGGGGCTTGAAGATACGCAGTATTTT
CDR3aa: CASSPQKFLAGGLEDTQYF

d_gene: -
abundance: -
v_gene: TRBV5-1
j_gene: TRBJ2-3
CDR3nt: TGCGCCAGCAGATCACTAGATGCAGATACGCAGTATTTT
CDR3aa: CASRSLDADTQYF

d_gene: -
abundance: -
v_gene: TRBV9
j_gene: TRBJ2-7
CDR3nt: TGTGCCAGCAGCGTGACGCCTGGGAGCTACGAGCAGTACTTC
CDR3aa: CASSVTPGSYEQYF

d_gene: -
abundance: -
v_gene: TRBV5-4
j_gene: TRBJ1-5
CDR3nt: TGTGCCAGCAGCCTGGACGGGGATTTGAGCAATCAGCCCCAGCATTTT
CDR3aa: CASSLDGDLSNQPQHF

d_gene: -
abundance: -
v_gene: TRBV20-1
j_gene: TRBJ1-2
CDR3nt: TGCAGTGCCGGGTGGGACTATGGCTACACCTTC
CDR3aa: CSAGWDYGYTF

d_gene: -
abundance: -
v_gene: TRBV29-1
j_gene: TRBJ1-1
CDR3nt: TGCAGCGTCCGGGGGGCGGACAACTGGGCGTTGAACACTGAAGCTTTCTTT
CDR3aa: CSVRGADNWALNTEAFF

d_gene: TRBD1
abundance: -
v_gene: TRBV29-1
j_gene: TRBJ1-2
CDR3nt: TGCAGCGTTGAAGATCAGAAAGGCGGACAGGGGGCATTGGACTATGGCTACACCTTC
CDR3aa: CSVEDQKGGQGALDYGYTF

d_gene: TRBD1
abundance: -
v_gene: TRBV7-3
j_gene: TRBJ1-1
CDR3nt: TGTGCCAGCAGCCCACAGGGGTCGAACACTGAAGCTTTCTTT
CDR3aa: CASSPQGSNTEAFF

d_gene: -
abundance: -
v_gene: TRBV30
j_gene: TRBJ2-7
CDR3nt: TGTGCCTGGAGCATACTCCAGGGCGCCTACGAGCAGTACTTC
CDR3aa: CAWSILQGAYEQYF

d_gene: -
abundance: few
v_gene: TRBV13
j_gene: TRBJ1-5
CDR3nt: TGTGCCAGCAGCTTATACAGGACAGCCGGATTTAACAATCAGCCCCAGCATTTT
CDR3aa: CASSLYRTAGFNNQPQHF

d_gene: TRBD2
abundance: once
v_gene: TRBV19
j_gene: TRBJ2-7
CDR3nt: TGTGCCAGTAGTATTAGTCCAGCGGGGGCCTACGAGCAGTACTTC
CDR3aa: CASSISPAGAYEQYF

d_gene: -
abundance: -
v_gene: TRBV5-1
j_gene: TRBJ2-7
CDR3nt: TGCGCCAGCAGCTTGGAAGGAGGCCCCGGTAGGGAGCAGTACTTC
CDR3aa: CASSLEGGPGREQYF

d_gene: TRBD2
abundance: -
v_gene: TRBV7-9
j_gene: TRBJ2-3
CDR3nt: TGTGCCAGCAGCTTTGCTAGCGGTTCAGATACGCAGTATTTT
CDR3aa: CASSFASGSDTQYF

d_gene: TRBD1
abundance: once
v_gene: TRBV2
j_gene: TRBJ1-1
CDR3nt: TGTGCCAGCAGGAACAGGGGTACCACTGAAGCTTTCTTT
CDR3aa: CASRNRGTTEAFF

d_gene: -
abundance: -
v_gene: TRBV19
j_gene: TRBJ2-3
CDR3nt: TGTGCCAGTAGGCAACCGGGCCAGGGTAGCACAGATACGCAGTATTTT
CDR3aa: CASRQPGQGSTDTQYF

d_gene: -
abundance: -
v_gene: TRBV19
j_gene: TRBJ2-2
CDR3nt: TGTGCCAGTAGTATAGCGGTATCGAACACCGGGGAGCTGTTTTTT
CDR3aa: CASSIAVSNTGELFF

d_gene: -
abundance: few
v_gene: TRBV7-9
j_gene: TRBJ1-3
CDR3nt: TGTGCCAGCAGCTTAGGACACAACTCTGGAAACACCATATATTTT
CDR3aa: CASSLGHNSGNTIYF

d_gene: -
abundance: -
v_gene: TRBV27
j_gene: TRBJ1-3
CDR3nt: TGTGCCAGCAGTTTGGACGAACAGGTCTCTGGAAACACCATATATTTT
CDR3aa: CASSLDEQVSGNTIYF

d_gene: TRBD1
abundance: few
v_gene: TRBV29-1
j_gene: TRBJ1-2
CDR3nt: TGCAGCGTTGGCGACAGGGCCCTTGGCTACACCTTC
CDR3aa: CSVGDRALGYTF

d_gene: TRBD1
abundance: few
v_gene: TRBV25-1
j_gene: TRBJ1-1
CDR3nt: TGTGCCAGCAGTGAGTTTTTTGGGACAGGGTCTGAAGCTTTCTTT
CDR3aa: CASSEFFGTGSEAFF

d_gene: -
abundance: many
v_gene: TRBV27
j_gene: TRBJ1-1
CDR3nt: TGTGCCAGCAGTTTTTCCGACAGAACTGAAGCTTTCTTT
CDR3aa: CASSFSDRTEAFF

d_gene: -
abundance: once
v_gene: TRBV28
j_gene: TRBJ1-6
CDR3nt: TGTGCCAGCAGTTTAGGGACTGAAAGTAATTCACCCCTCCACTTT
CDR3aa: CASSLGTESNSPLHF

d_gene: TRBD1
abundance: few
v_gene: TRBV5-6
j_gene: TRBJ1-1
CDR3nt: TGTGCCAGCATTGACGCCGGGACAGGGAACACTGAAGCTTTCTTT
CDR3aa: CASIDAGTGNTEAFF

d_gene: -
abundance: once
v_gene: TRBV11-2
j_gene: TRBJ1-1
CDR3nt: TGTGCCAGCAGTCGAGGGGGGGAGGGAACTGAAGCTTTCTTT
CDR3aa: CASSRGGEGTEAFF

d_gene: TRBD1
abundance: -
v_gene: TRBV2
j_gene: TRBJ1-4
CDR3nt: TGTGCCAGCAGCGACGGGACAGGGGATGAAAAACTGTTTTTT
CDR3aa: CASSDGTGDEKLFF

d_gene: -
abundance: few
v_gene: TRBV19
j_gene: TRBJ1-5
CDR3nt: TGTGCCAGTAGTATCATGAGCGTTAATCAGCCCCAGCATTTT
CDR3aa: CASSIMSVNQPQHF

d_gene: TRBD1
abundance: -
v_gene: TRBV27
j_gene: TRBJ2-7
CDR3nt: TGTGCCAGCAGTTTACTCCCCGGGACAGGAGCCTACGAGCAGTACTTC
CDR3aa: CASSLLPGTGAYEQYF

d_gene: -
abundance: -
v_gene: TRBV2
j_gene: TRBJ1-2
CDR3nt: TGTGCCAGCACGGGGAGTGCCGGCTATGGCTACACCTTC
CDR3aa: CASTGSAGYGYTF

d_gene: TRBD1
abundance: -
v_gene: TRBV19
j_gene: TRBJ1-3
CDR3nt: TGTGCCAGTAGTATCTCGACAGGGCGAAACACCATATATTTT
CDR3aa: CASSISTGRNTIYF

d_gene: TRBD1
abundance: -
v_gene: TRBV2
j_gene: TRBJ1-1
CDR3nt: TGTGCCAGCAGTGCCCTACAGGGGGTGAACACTGAAGCTTTCTTT
CDR3aa: CASSALQGVNTEAFF

d_gene: TRBD1
abundance: few
v_gene: TRBV10-1
j_gene: TRBJ2-3
CDR3nt: TGCGCCAGCAGTGAGTACAGGGGAAGCACAGATACGCAGTATTTT
CDR3aa: CASSEYRGSTDTQYF